Listed below are T cell receptor beta chains from one sample, sequenced in a study of cytomegalovirus exposure and HLA in healthy donors. Here immunoSEQ multiplex PCR was the method, and the copy in TCRdb shows in-frame clones only, minus some. The sample contains some 98,000 clones, around 67% of which appear only once. The sample consisted of PBMCs. Receptors were obtained from a man aged 50-60 years in good health and CMV-seronegative. Both conserved end residues are part of each CDR3. Each record gives: V gene, J gene, D gene, CDR3 length, clone size, CDR3 protein, CDR3 DNA. D genes are given only for firm matches. Clone size is stated in some rows and not others, as once, few, many or a class when expanded.

v_call: TRBV10-3
j_call: TRBJ2-2
d_call: TRBD2
cdr3_length: 14
clone_size: once
cdr3_aa: CAIRAGGQTGELFF
cdr3_nt: TGTGCCATCAGGGCGGGGGGGCAGACCGGGGAGCTGTTTTTT

v_call: TRBV28
j_call: TRBJ2-7
d_call: TRBD1
cdr3_length: 14
clone_size: .
cdr3_aa: CASSPGQPTYEQYF
cdr3_nt: TGTGCCAGCAGCCCGGGACAGCCTACCTACGAGCAGTACTTC

v_call: TRBV4-1
j_call: TRBJ2-3
d_call: .
cdr3_length: 19
clone_size: .
cdr3_aa: CASSQLTYFGRSVTDTQYF
cdr3_nt: TGCGCCAGCAGCCAATTGACCTACTTTGGGAGGAGTGTAACAGATACGCAGTATTTT

v_call: TRBV4-3
j_call: TRBJ2-2
d_call: .
cdr3_length: 16
clone_size: few
cdr3_aa: CASSLHGGGGTGELFF
cdr3_nt: TGCGCCAGCAGCCTCCATGGAGGGGGGGGCACCGGGGAGCTGTTTTTT

v_call: TRBV5-6
j_call: TRBJ2-2
d_call: .
cdr3_length: 13
clone_size: .
cdr3_aa: CASTGISTGELFF
cdr3_nt: TGTGCCAGCACGGGGATCTCCACCGGGGAGCTGTTTTTT

v_call: TRBV28
j_call: TRBJ2-7
d_call: .
cdr3_length: 14
clone_size: .
cdr3_aa: CASSNTGFSYEQYF
cdr3_nt: TGTGCCAGCAGTAACACAGGGTTTTCCTACGAGCAGTACTTC

v_call: TRBV15
j_call: TRBJ2-7
d_call: .
cdr3_length: 16
clone_size: .
cdr3_aa: CATSAGGAKSSYEQYF
cdr3_nt: TGTGCCACCAGTGCGGGCGGGGCGAAAAGCTCCTACGAGCAGTACTTC

v_call: TRBV13
j_call: TRBJ2-7
d_call: .
cdr3_length: 12
clone_size: .
cdr3_aa: CASSQTRGEQYF
cdr3_nt: TGTGCCAGCAGCCAGACCCGGGGAGAGCAGTACTTC

v_call: TRBV6-5
j_call: TRBJ1-1
d_call: .
cdr3_length: 12
clone_size: .
cdr3_aa: CASRGGNTEAFF
cdr3_nt: TGTGCCAGCAGGGGGGGGAACACTGAAGCTTTCTTT

v_call: TRBV27
j_call: TRBJ1-1
d_call: .
cdr3_length: 15
clone_size: once
cdr3_aa: CASSLVGGRGTEAFF
cdr3_nt: TGTGCCAGCAGTTTAGTCGGAGGGAGGGGAACTGAAGCTTTCTTT

v_call: TRBV7-2
j_call: TRBJ2-7
d_call: TRBD1
cdr3_length: 14
clone_size: once
cdr3_aa: CASSRTGYSYEQYF
cdr3_nt: TGTGCCAGCAGCCGGACAGGCTACTCCTACGAGCAGTACTTC

v_call: TRBV7-9
j_call: TRBJ2-7
d_call: TRBD2
cdr3_length: 16
clone_size: .
cdr3_aa: CASSLEGGRTGHGQYF
cdr3_nt: TGTGCCAGCAGCTTAGAAGGCGGGAGGACTGGTCACGGGCAGTACTTC

v_call: TRBV10-1
j_call: TRBJ2-7
d_call: TRBD1
cdr3_length: 16
clone_size: .
cdr3_aa: CASSITRDRRKREQYF
cdr3_nt: TGCGCCAGCAGCATTACCCGGGACAGGAGAAAAAGGGAGCAGTACTTC

v_call: TRBV5-1
j_call: TRBJ2-1
d_call: .
cdr3_length: 13
clone_size: .
cdr3_aa: CASSFQGGNEQFF
cdr3_nt: TGCGCCAGCAGCTTTCAGGGTGGGAATGAGCAGTTCTTC

v_call: TRBV10-2
j_call: TRBJ2-5
d_call: TRBD2
cdr3_length: 13
clone_size: few
cdr3_aa: CASSETSVKTQYF
cdr3_nt: TGCGCCAGCAGTGAGACTAGCGTTAAGACCCAGTACTTC

v_call: TRBV30
j_call: TRBJ1-5
d_call: TRBD1
cdr3_length: 14
clone_size: .
cdr3_aa: CAWGTGRTGQPQHF
cdr3_nt: TGTGCCTGGGGGACAGGGCGCACGGGTCAGCCCCAGCATTTT

v_call: TRBV7-9
j_call: TRBJ1-4
d_call: TRBD1
cdr3_length: 18
clone_size: few
cdr3_aa: CSSSSRRIQGLVDEKLFF
cdr3_nt: TGTTCCAGCAGCTCACGGAGAATACAGGGGCTAGTGGACGAAAAACTGTTTTTT

v_call: TRBV6-6
j_call: TRBJ1-4
d_call: .
cdr3_length: 15
clone_size: .
cdr3_aa: CASSKISATNEKLFF
cdr3_nt: TGTGCCAGCAGTAAAATCAGTGCAACTAATGAAAAACTGTTTTTT

v_call: TRBV5-1
j_call: TRBJ2-2
d_call: TRBD2
cdr3_length: 16
clone_size: .
cdr3_aa: CASSGTSGGNTGELFF
cdr3_nt: TGCGCCAGCAGCGGAACTAGCGGGGGGAACACCGGGGAGCTGTTTTTT

v_call: TRBV28
j_call: TRBJ2-1
d_call: TRBD1
cdr3_length: 14
clone_size: .
cdr3_aa: CASFRQGTYNEQFF
cdr3_nt: TGTGCCAGCTTCAGACAGGGGACCTACAATGAGCAGTTCTTC

v_call: TRBV6-1
j_call: TRBJ2-2
d_call: .
cdr3_length: 13
clone_size: .
cdr3_aa: CASLKGATGELFF
cdr3_nt: TGTGCCAGCCTCAAGGGAGCTACCGGGGAGCTGTTTTTT

v_call: TRBV6-5
j_call: TRBJ1-3
d_call: .
cdr3_length: 14
clone_size: .
cdr3_aa: CASSSQSSGNTIYF
cdr3_nt: TGTGCCAGCAGTTCACAGAGCTCTGGAAACACCATATATTTT

v_call: TRBV7-8
j_call: TRBJ2-7
d_call: TRBD2
cdr3_length: 20
clone_size: once
cdr3_aa: CASSHNGGVTSGGNPYEQYF
cdr3_nt: TGTGCCAGCAGCCACAATGGGGGCGTTACTAGCGGGGGGAATCCCTACGAGCAGTACTTC

v_call: TRBV5-6
j_call: TRBJ1-2
d_call: TRBD1
cdr3_length: 15
clone_size: .
cdr3_aa: CASSLEDRGTRGYTF
cdr3_nt: TGTGCCAGCAGCTTGGAGGACAGGGGAACGAGGGGCTACACCTTC

v_call: TRBV7-9
j_call: TRBJ2-2
d_call: TRBD2
cdr3_length: 17
clone_size: few
cdr3_aa: CASSFRRGRLNTGELFF
cdr3_nt: TGTGCCAGCAGCTTCCGGCGGGGGAGACTGAACACCGGGGAGCTGTTTTTT

v_call: TRBV11-2
j_call: TRBJ2-5
d_call: .
cdr3_length: 14
clone_size: few
cdr3_aa: CASSEERVRETQYF
cdr3_nt: TGTGCCAGCAGCGAGGAGCGGGTGCGAGAGACCCAGTACTTC

v_call: TRBV10-2
j_call: TRBJ2-3
d_call: TRBD1
cdr3_length: 18
clone_size: .
cdr3_aa: CASISGHSGTGDTDTQYF
cdr3_nt: TGCGCCAGCATTTCAGGGCACTCGGGGACAGGGGACACAGATACGCAGTATTTT

v_call: TRBV5-1
j_call: TRBJ1-5
d_call: .
cdr3_length: 15
clone_size: few
cdr3_aa: CASSLVGSQGQPQHF
cdr3_nt: TGCGCCAGCAGCTTGGTTGGCTCACAGGGTCAGCCCCAGCATTTT

v_call: TRBV4-2
j_call: TRBJ2-5
d_call: TRBD2
cdr3_length: 20
clone_size: .
cdr3_aa: CASSQAIGTSGGEYQETQYF
cdr3_nt: TGTGCCAGCAGCCAAGCTATAGGGACTAGCGGGGGGGAGTACCAAGAGACCCAGTACTTC

v_call: TRBV10-2
j_call: TRBJ2-6
d_call: TRBD2
cdr3_length: 16
clone_size: .
cdr3_aa: CASSASGRTGANVLTF
cdr3_nt: TGCGCCAGCAGTGCCAGCGGGAGGACAGGGGCCAACGTCCTGACTTTC

v_call: TRBV4-1
j_call: TRBJ2-4
d_call: .
cdr3_length: 13
clone_size: .
cdr3_aa: CASSQISAGIQYF
cdr3_nt: TGCGCCAGCAGCCAAATTTCCGCCGGCATTCAGTACTTC

v_call: TRBV10-3
j_call: TRBJ2-3
d_call: .
cdr3_length: 15
clone_size: few
cdr3_aa: CAISPFDREADTQYF
cdr3_nt: TGTGCCATCAGTCCTTTCGACAGGGAGGCAGATACGCAGTATTTT

v_call: TRBV5-1
j_call: TRBJ2-4
d_call: .
cdr3_length: 14
clone_size: .
cdr3_aa: CASSLEGAKNIQYF
cdr3_nt: TGCGCCAGCAGCTTAGAAGGGGCAAAAAACATTCAGTACTTC

v_call: TRBV7-9
j_call: TRBJ1-2
d_call: TRBD1
cdr3_length: 16
clone_size: few
cdr3_aa: CASSLLTGVGSYGYTF
cdr3_nt: TGTGCCAGCAGCTTACTTACAGGGGTAGGCAGTTATGGTTACACCTTC

v_call: TRBV5-1
j_call: TRBJ2-7
d_call: TRBD1
cdr3_length: 15
clone_size: few
cdr3_aa: CASSWGQGATGEQYF
cdr3_nt: TGCGCCAGCAGCTGGGGACAGGGGGCAACGGGCGAGCAGTACTTC

v_call: TRBV10-3
j_call: TRBJ2-7
d_call: .
cdr3_length: 14
clone_size: .
cdr3_aa: CAAGETGTPYEQYF
cdr3_nt: TGTGCCGCCGGCGAGACTGGGACTCCCTACGAGCAGTACTTC

v_call: TRBV27
j_call: TRBJ2-7
d_call: .
cdr3_length: 13
clone_size: .
cdr3_aa: CASSLSRDYEQYF
cdr3_nt: TGTGCCAGCAGTTTATCCAGGGACTACGAGCAGTACTTC